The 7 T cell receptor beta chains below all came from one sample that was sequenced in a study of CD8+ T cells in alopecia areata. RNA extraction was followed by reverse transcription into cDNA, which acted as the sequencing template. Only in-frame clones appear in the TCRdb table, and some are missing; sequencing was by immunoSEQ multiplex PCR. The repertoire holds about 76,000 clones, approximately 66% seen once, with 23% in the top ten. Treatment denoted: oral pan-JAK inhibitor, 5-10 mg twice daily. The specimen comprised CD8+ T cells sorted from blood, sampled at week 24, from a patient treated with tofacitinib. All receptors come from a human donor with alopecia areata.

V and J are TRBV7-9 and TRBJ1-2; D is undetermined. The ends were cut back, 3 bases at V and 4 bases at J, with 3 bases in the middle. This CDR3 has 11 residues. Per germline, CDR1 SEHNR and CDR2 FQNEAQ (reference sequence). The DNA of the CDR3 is TGTGCCAGCAGCTTCAGCTATGGCTACACCTTC. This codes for CASSFSYGYTF.

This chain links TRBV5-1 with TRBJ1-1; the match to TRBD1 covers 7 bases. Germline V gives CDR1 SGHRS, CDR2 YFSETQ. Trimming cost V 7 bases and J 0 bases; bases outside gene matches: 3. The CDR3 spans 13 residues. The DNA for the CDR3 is TGCGCCAGCCGACAGGGCCTGAACACTGAAGCTTTCTTT. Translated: CASRQGLNTEAFF.

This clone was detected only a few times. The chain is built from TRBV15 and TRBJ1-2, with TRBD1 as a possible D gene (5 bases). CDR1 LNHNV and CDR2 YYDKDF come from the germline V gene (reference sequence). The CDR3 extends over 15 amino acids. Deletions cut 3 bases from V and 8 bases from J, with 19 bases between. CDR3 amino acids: CATSSPPPSRDGYTF. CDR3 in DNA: TGTGCCACCAGCAGTCCCCCCCCCAGCAGGGACGGCTACACCTTC.

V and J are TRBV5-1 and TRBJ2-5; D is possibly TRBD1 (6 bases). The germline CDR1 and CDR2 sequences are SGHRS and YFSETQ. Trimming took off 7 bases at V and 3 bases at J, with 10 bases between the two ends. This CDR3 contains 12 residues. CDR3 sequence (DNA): TGCGCCAGCCAGGGACAAGAAGAGACCCAGTACTTC. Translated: CASQGQEETQYF.

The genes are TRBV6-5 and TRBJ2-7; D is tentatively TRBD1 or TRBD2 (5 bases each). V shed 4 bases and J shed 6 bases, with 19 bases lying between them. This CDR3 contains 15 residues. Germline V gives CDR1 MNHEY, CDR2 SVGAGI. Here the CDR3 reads CASSSERDLLGEQYF. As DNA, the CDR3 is TGTGCCAGCAGTTCGGAAAGGGACCTCTTGGGCGAGCAGTACTTC.

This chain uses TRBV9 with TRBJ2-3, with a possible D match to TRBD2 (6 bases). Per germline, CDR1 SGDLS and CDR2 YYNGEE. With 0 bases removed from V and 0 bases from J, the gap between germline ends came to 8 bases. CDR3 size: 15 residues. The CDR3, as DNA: TGTGCCAGCAGCGTAGCAGGGACTAGCACAGATACGCAGTATTTT. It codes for CASSVAGTSTDTQYF.

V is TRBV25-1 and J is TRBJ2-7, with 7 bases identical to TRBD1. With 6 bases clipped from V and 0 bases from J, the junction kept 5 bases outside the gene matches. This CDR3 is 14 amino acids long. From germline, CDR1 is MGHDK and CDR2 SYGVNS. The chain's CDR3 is CASSLGQASYEQYF. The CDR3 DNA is TGTGCCAGCAGCCTAGGACAGGCCTCCTACGAGCAGTACTTC.